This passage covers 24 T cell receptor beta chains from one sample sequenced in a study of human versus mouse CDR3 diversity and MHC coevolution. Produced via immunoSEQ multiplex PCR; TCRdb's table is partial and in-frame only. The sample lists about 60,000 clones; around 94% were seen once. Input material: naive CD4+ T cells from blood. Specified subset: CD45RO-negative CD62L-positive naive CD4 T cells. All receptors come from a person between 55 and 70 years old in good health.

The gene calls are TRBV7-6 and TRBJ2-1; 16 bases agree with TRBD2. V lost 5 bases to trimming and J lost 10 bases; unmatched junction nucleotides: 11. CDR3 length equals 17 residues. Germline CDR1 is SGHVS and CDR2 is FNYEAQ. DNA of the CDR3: TGTGCCAGCAGCCCATGGGGGACTAGCGGGAGGGCCGGGGAGCAGTTCTTC. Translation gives CASSPWGTSGRAGEQFF.

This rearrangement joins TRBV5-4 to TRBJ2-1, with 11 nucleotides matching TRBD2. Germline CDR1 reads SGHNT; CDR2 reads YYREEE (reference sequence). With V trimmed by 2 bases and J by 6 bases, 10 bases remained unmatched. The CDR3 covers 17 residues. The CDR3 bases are TGTGCCAGCAGCTTTGGGGGTAGCGGGAGGGCTTTCAATGAGCAGTTCTTC. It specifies CASSFGGSGRAFNEQFF.

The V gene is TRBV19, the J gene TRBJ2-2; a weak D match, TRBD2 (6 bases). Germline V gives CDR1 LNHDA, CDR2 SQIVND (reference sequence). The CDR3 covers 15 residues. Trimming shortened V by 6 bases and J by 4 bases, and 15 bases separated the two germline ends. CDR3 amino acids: CASSPYGGFTGELFF. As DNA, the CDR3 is TGTGCCAGTAGCCCCTACGGGGGTTTCACCGGGGAGCTGTTTTTT.

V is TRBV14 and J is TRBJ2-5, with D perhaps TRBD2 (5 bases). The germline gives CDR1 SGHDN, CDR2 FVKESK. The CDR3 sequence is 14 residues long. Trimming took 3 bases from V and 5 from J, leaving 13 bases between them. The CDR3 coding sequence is TGTGCCAGCAGCCAGCGGGCTTTGCGCGAGACCCAGTACTTC. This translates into CASSQRALRETQYF.

The CDR3 region is CASSKGTSGIGAYNEQFF. The CDR3 nucleotides read TGTGCCAGTAGTAAGGGGACTAGCGGGATCGGCGCCTACAATGAGCAGTTCTTC. The rearrangement joins TRBV19 to TRBJ2-1; 13 bases are a match to TRBD2. Trimming cost V 4 bases and J 2 bases; bases outside gene matches: 8. Germline-derived CDR1 and CDR2 are LNHDA and SQIVND (reference sequence). There are 18 residues in the CDR3.

As DNA, the CDR3 is TGTGCCAGTAGCAGGTTGACTAGCGATCATAATGAGCAGTTCTTC. It yields the protein CASSRLTSDHNEQFF. The J gene is TRBJ2-1, the V gene TRBV19, with TRBD2 matching 8 bases. After removal of 6 bases from V and 7 bases from J, the junction contained 11 bases not matched to a gene. Germline CDR1 reads LNHDA; CDR2 reads SQIVND (reference sequence). The CDR3 is 15 residues long.

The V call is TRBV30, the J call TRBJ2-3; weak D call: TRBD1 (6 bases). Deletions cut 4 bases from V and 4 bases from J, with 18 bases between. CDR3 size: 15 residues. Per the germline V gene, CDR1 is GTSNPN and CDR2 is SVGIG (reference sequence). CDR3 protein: CAWNRLRTAADTQYF. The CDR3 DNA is TGTGCCTGGAATAGACTGAGGACAGCCGCAGATACGCAGTATTTT.

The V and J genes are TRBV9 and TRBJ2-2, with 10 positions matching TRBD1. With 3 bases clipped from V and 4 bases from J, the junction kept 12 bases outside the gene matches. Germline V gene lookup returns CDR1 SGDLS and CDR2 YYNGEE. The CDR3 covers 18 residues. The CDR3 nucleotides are TGTGCCAGCAGCGCCACAGGGGACAGGGGTGGGGGCACCGGGGAGCTGTTTTTT. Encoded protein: CASSATGDRGGGTGELFF.

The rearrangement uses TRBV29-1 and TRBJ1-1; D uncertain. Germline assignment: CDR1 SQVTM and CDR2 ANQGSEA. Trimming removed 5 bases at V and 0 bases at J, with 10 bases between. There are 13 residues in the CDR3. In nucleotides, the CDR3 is TGCAGCGTTACCATTTCGGTGAACACTGAAGCTTTCTTT. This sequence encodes CSVTISVNTEAFF.

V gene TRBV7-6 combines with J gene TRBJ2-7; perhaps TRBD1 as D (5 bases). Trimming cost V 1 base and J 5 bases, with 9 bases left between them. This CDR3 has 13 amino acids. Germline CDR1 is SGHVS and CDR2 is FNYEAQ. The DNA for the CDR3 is TGTGCCAGCAGCTTAGGGCAGGGTGACGAGCAGTACTTC. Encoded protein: CASSLGQGDEQYF.

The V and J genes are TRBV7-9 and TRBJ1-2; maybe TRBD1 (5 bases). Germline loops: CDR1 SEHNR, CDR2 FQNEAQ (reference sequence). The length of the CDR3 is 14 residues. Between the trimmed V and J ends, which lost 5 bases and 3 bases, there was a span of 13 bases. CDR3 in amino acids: CASSPAGGDYGYTF. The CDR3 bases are TGTGCCAGCAGCCCCGCCGGGGGGGACTATGGCTACACCTTC. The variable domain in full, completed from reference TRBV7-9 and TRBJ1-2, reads DTGVSQNPRHKITKRGQNVTFRCDPISEHNRLYWYRQTLGQGPEFLTYFQNEAQLEKSRLLSDRFSAERPKGSFSTLEIQRTEQGDSAMYLCASSPAGGDYGYTFGSGTRLTVV.

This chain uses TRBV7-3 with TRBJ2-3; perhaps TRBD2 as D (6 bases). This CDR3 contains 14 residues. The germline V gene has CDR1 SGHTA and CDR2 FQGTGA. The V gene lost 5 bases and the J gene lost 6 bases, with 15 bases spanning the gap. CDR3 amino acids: CASSRDGRDDTQYF. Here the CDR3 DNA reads TGTGCCAGCAGCCGGGACGGGAGAGACGATACGCAGTATTTT.

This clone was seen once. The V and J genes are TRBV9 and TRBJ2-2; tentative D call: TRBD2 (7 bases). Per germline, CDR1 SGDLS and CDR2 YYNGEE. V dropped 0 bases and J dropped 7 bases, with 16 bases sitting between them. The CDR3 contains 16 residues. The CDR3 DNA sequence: TGTGCCAGCAGCGTAGGCCTCGGGGGGCGCGACGGGGAGCTGTTTTTT. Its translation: CASSVGLGGRDGELFF.

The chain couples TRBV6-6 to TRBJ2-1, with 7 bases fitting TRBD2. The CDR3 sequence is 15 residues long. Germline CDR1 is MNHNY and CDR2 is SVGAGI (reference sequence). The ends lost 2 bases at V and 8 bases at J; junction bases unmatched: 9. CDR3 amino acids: CASSYGAGASDEQFF. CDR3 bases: TGTGCCAGCAGTTACGGCGCGGGAGCATCGGATGAGCAGTTCTTC.

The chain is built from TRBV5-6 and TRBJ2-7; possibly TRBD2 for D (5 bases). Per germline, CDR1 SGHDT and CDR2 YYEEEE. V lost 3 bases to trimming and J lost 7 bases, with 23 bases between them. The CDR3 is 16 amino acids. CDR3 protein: CASSSPGETYTGEQYF. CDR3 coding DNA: TGTGCCAGCAGCTCCCCGGGTGAAACTTACACGGGGGAGCAGTACTTC.

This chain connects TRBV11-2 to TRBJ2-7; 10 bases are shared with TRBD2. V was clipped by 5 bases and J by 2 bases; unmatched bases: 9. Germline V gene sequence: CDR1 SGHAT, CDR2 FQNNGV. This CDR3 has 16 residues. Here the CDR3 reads CASSPVSSGRAYEQYF. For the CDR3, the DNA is TGTGCCAGCAGCCCCGTCTCCAGCGGGAGGGCCTACGAGCAGTACTTC.

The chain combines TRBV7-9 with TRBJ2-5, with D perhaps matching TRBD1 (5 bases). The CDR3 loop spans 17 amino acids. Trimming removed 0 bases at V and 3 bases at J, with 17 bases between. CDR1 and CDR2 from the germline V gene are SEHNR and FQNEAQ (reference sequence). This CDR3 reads CASSLARAGLGEETQYF. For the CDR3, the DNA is TGTGCCAGCAGCTTAGCAAGGGCAGGGTTAGGAGAAGAGACCCAGTACTTC. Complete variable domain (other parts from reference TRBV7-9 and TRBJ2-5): DTGVSQNPRHKITKRGQNVTFRCDPISEHNRLYWYRQTLGQGPEFLTYFQNEAQLEKSRLLSDRFSAERPKGSFSTLEIQRTEQGDSAMYLCASSLARAGLGEETQYFGPGTRLLVL.

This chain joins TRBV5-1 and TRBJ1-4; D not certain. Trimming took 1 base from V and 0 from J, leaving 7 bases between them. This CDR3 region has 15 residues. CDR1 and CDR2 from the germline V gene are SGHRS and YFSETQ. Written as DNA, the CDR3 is TGCGCCAGCAGCTTGTCCGCGGCAACTAATGAAAAACTGTTTTTT. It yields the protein CASSLSAATNEKLFF.

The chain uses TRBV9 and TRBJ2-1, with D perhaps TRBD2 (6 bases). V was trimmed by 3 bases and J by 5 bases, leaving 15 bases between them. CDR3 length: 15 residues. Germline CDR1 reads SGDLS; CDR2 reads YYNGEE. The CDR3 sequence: CASSAPGVPHNEQFF. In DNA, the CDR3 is TGTGCCAGCAGCGCCCCGGGAGTACCCCACAATGAGCAGTTCTTC. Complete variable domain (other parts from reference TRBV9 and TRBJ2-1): DSGVTQTPKHLITATGQRVTLRCSPRSGDLSVYWYQQSLDQGLQFLIQYYNGEERAKGNILERFSAQQFPDLHSELNLSSLELGDSALYFCASSAPGVPHNEQFFGPGTRLTVL.

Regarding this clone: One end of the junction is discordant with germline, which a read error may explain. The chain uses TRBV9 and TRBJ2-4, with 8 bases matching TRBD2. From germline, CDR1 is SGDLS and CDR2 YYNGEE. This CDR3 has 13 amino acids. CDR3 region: CASSVDPAGAPVF. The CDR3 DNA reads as TGTGCCAGCAGCGTAGATCCAGCGGGGGCCCCAGTCTTC.

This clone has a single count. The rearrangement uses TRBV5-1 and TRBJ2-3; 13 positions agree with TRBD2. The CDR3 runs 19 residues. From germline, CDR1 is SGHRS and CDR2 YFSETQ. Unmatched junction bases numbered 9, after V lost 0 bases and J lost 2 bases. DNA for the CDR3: TGCGCCAGCAGCTTGGGGTTACTAGCGGGAGGGAGTTACACAGATACGCAGTATTTT. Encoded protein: CASSLGLLAGGSYTDTQYF.

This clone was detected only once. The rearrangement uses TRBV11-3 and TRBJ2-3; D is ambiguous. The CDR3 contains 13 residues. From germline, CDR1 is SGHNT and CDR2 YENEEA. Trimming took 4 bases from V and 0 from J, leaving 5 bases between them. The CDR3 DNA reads TGTGCCAGCAGCTCCCCAAGCACAGATACGCAGTATTTT. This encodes CASSSPSTDTQYF.

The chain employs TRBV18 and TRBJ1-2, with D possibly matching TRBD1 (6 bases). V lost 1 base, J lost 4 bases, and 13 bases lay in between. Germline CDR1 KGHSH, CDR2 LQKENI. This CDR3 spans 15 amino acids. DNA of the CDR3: TGTGCCAGCTCACCACAGTGGACAGAGAGCTATGGCTACACCTTC. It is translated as CASSPQWTESYGYTF.

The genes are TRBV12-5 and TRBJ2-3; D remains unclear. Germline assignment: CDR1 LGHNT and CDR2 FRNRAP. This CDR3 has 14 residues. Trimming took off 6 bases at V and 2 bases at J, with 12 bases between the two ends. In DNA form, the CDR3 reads TGTGCTAGTGGCCCGACTCCCTCCACAGATACGCAGTATTTT. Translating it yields CASGPTPSTDTQYF.